The rows below give T cell receptor beta chains drawn from one sample of a study of blood T cells in healthy people across ages. One entry per CDR3 protein, called by TCRdb with MiXCR from the 5' RACE reads. The sample has some 930,000 distinct CDR3 sequences, under 35% seen once. This same sample was also part of a study on T cells of mothers and their children.

Specimen: blood. These receptors were collected from a woman between 35 and 50 years old in good health. CDR3s include the opening cysteine and the closing phenylalanine or tryptophan. D genes are given only for firm matches. The size entry is marked missing in some rows and otherwise reads once, few, many or a size class.

abundance: few; d_gene: .; v_gene: TRBV3-1; j_gene: TRBJ2-3; CDR3nt: TGTGCCAGCAGCCAAACCGTGAGGGGCACAGATACGCAGTATTTT; CDR3aa: CASSQTVRGTDTQYF
abundance: .; d_gene: TRBD1; v_gene: TRBV7-2; j_gene: TRBJ1-1; CDR3nt: TGTGCCAGCAGCAACCGACAGGGGGCGGACACTGAAGCTTTCTTT; CDR3aa: CASSNRQGADTEAFF
abundance: .; d_gene: TRBD1; v_gene: TRBV11-2; j_gene: TRBJ2-1; CDR3nt: TGTGCCAACAGCCTCCGGGAGGGACAGGGGTACAATGAGCAGTTCTTC; CDR3aa: CANSLREGQGYNEQFF
abundance: many; d_gene: .; v_gene: TRBV20-1; j_gene: TRBJ2-5; CDR3nt: TGCAGTGCCAGACACCAGAAGGAGACCCAGTACTTC; CDR3aa: CSARHQKETQYF
abundance: .; d_gene: .; v_gene: TRBV15; j_gene: TRBJ1-6; CDR3nt: TGTGCCACCAGCAGAGGAGGTTATTCACCCCTCCACTTT; CDR3aa: CATSRGGYSPLHF
abundance: few; d_gene: .; v_gene: TRBV12-3/TRBV12-4; j_gene: TRBJ2-2; CDR3nt: TGTGCCAGCACTAAGTTTCCCGGGGAGCTGTTTTTT; CDR3aa: CASTKFPGELFF
abundance: .; d_gene: .; v_gene: TRBV20-1; j_gene: TRBJ2-7; CDR3nt: TGCAGTGCCTCCCCAGGGGTTAACTACGAGCAGTACTTC; CDR3aa: CSASPGVNYEQYF
abundance: .; d_gene: TRBD1; v_gene: TRBV5-1; j_gene: TRBJ1-2; CDR3nt: TGCGCCAGCAGCTTGGGAGACAGGGGGCGGGTCTATGGCCACACCTTC; CDR3aa: CASSLGDRGRVYGHTF
abundance: few; d_gene: .; v_gene: TRBV7-3; j_gene: TRBJ1-2; CDR3nt: TGTGCCAGCAGCTTAAACGGTTACTATGGCTACACCTTC; CDR3aa: CASSLNGYYGYTF
abundance: many; d_gene: .; v_gene: TRBV20-1; j_gene: TRBJ2-7; CDR3nt: TGCAGTGCTAGGCCGGGACTCCCCCTCGAGCAGTACTTC; CDR3aa: CSARPGLPLEQYF
abundance: few; d_gene: .; v_gene: TRBV7-2; j_gene: TRBJ1-2; CDR3nt: TGTGCCAGCAGCTTAGAGGGAGGGGTTGGCTATGGCTACACCTTC; CDR3aa: CASSLEGGVGYGYTF
abundance: few; d_gene: TRBD1; v_gene: TRBV7-3; j_gene: TRBJ2-1; CDR3nt: TGTGCCAGCAGCTTAATGGTTGGACAGGGGAAAGGCTACAATGAGCAGTTCTTC; CDR3aa: CASSLMVGQGKGYNEQFF
abundance: many; d_gene: .; v_gene: TRBV5-1; j_gene: TRBJ2-1; CDR3nt: TGCGCCAGCAGCTTGGGGGGGGTGGATGAGCAGTTCTTC; CDR3aa: CASSLGGVDEQFF
abundance: .; d_gene: TRBD1; v_gene: TRBV11-2; j_gene: TRBJ2-5; CDR3nt: TGTGCCAGCAGCAACCCGGGACAGGGCCCGGAGGTGTACCAGTACTTC; CDR3aa: CASSNPGQGPEVYQYF
abundance: many; d_gene: TRBD1; v_gene: TRBV20-1; j_gene: TRBJ2-7; CDR3nt: TGCAGTGCTACCGATGCAGGGGGTAGCTCCTACGAGCAGTACTTC; CDR3aa: CSATDAGGSSYEQYF
abundance: .; d_gene: .; v_gene: TRBV12-3/TRBV12-4; j_gene: TRBJ2-7; CDR3nt: TGTGCCAGCAGTTTAGGCCCCATGGCAGGGTTCACCTACGAGCAGTACTTC; CDR3aa: CASSLGPMAGFTYEQYF
abundance: many; d_gene: TRBD1; v_gene: TRBV5-5; j_gene: TRBJ1-2; CDR3nt: TGTGCCAGCAGCTCCGGGACAGGCCACTATGGCTACACCTTC; CDR3aa: CASSSGTGHYGYTF
abundance: .; d_gene: .; v_gene: TRBV5-1; j_gene: TRBJ1-6; CDR3nt: TGCGCCAGCAGCTCCAATCATAATTCACCCCTCCACTTT; CDR3aa: CASSSNHNSPLHF
abundance: .; d_gene: TRBD1; v_gene: TRBV7-2; j_gene: TRBJ1-4; CDR3nt: TGTGCCAGCAGCCAGGGGGGTTCTAATGAAAAACTGTTTTTT; CDR3aa: CASSQGGSNEKLFF
abundance: .; d_gene: .; v_gene: TRBV7-2; j_gene: TRBJ1-1; CDR3nt: TGTGCCAGCAGCTTCGACACTATGAACACTGAAGCTTTCTTT; CDR3aa: CASSFDTMNTEAFF
abundance: .; d_gene: .; v_gene: TRBV7-6; j_gene: TRBJ2-7; CDR3nt: TGTGCCAGCAGCTTATACCACCGTGCGTCTGGCGGCCTACCATACGAGCAGTACTTC; CDR3aa: CASSLYHRASGGLPYEQYF
abundance: .; d_gene: .; v_gene: TRBV4-2; j_gene: TRBJ1-1; CDR3nt: TGTGCCAGCAGCCAAGTGGGGGCGGGTATGAACACTGAAGCTTTCTTT; CDR3aa: CASSQVGAGMNTEAFF
abundance: once; d_gene: TRBD1; v_gene: TRBV7-9; j_gene: TRBJ1-4; CDR3nt: TGTGCCAGCAGCGTCCCGGGACAGGGAACAACTAATGAAAAACTGTTTTTT; CDR3aa: CASSVPGQGTTNEKLFF
abundance: .; d_gene: TRBD1; v_gene: TRBV10-3; j_gene: TRBJ1-1; CDR3nt: TGTGCCATCACGGGCGACAGGGCCGTGGGCACTGAAGCTTTCTTT; CDR3aa: CAITGDRAVGTEAFF
abundance: few; d_gene: .; v_gene: TRBV6-5; j_gene: TRBJ1-5; CDR3nt: TGTGCCAGCAGTCTAGGGCCTCATCAGCCCCAGCATTTT; CDR3aa: CASSLGPHQPQHF
abundance: few; d_gene: TRBD2; v_gene: TRBV28; j_gene: TRBJ2-1; CDR3nt: TGTGCCAGCACCGCGGGGGGGCTATCCCGTGAGCAGTTCTTC; CDR3aa: CASTAGGLSREQFF
abundance: .; d_gene: TRBD2; v_gene: TRBV7-2; j_gene: TRBJ2-3; CDR3nt: TGTGCCAGCAGCTTAATGGGCGGGGGGGTCAGAACAGATACGCAGTATTTT; CDR3aa: CASSLMGGGVRTDTQYF
abundance: .; d_gene: .; v_gene: TRBV20-1; j_gene: TRBJ2-1; CDR3nt: TGCAGTGCTAGAGATGGTGCTAGCCCGAGCTCCTACAATGAGCAGTTCTTC; CDR3aa: CSARDGASPSSYNEQFF
abundance: .; d_gene: .; v_gene: TRBV6-5; j_gene: TRBJ1-1; CDR3nt: TGTGCCAGCAGCTGGGGGGGAGTCGGGAACACTGAAGCTTTCTTT; CDR3aa: CASSWGGVGNTEAFF
abundance: .; d_gene: .; v_gene: TRBV29-1; j_gene: TRBJ2-3; CDR3nt: TGCAGCGTGAACACTCCTAGCGCCCGCAGCACAGATACGCAGTATTTT; CDR3aa: CSVNTPSARSTDTQYF
abundance: .; d_gene: .; v_gene: TRBV28; j_gene: TRBJ1-2; CDR3nt: TGTGCCAGCAGTTCCGCGGGCGCGAGTGGCTACACCTTC; CDR3aa: CASSSAGASGYTF
abundance: .; d_gene: .; v_gene: TRBV28; j_gene: TRBJ2-4; CDR3nt: TGTGCCAGCAGTACCCCCACAGGGTGGGGAAACATTCAGTACTTC; CDR3aa: CASSTPTGWGNIQYF
abundance: many; d_gene: .; v_gene: TRBV20-1; j_gene: TRBJ2-7; CDR3nt: TGCAGTGCTAGAGAAACAGGGATCGAGCAGTACTTC; CDR3aa: CSARETGIEQYF
abundance: many; d_gene: .; v_gene: TRBV15; j_gene: TRBJ2-7; CDR3nt: TGTGCCACCAGCAGAGATGGAGATGACGAGCAGTACTTC; CDR3aa: CATSRDGDDEQYF
abundance: many; d_gene: .; v_gene: TRBV5-1; j_gene: TRBJ2-1; CDR3nt: TGTGCCAGCAGCGTGGACGGGTACAATGAGCAGTTCTTC; CDR3aa: CASSVDGYNEQFF
abundance: few; d_gene: TRBD1; v_gene: TRBV5-1; j_gene: TRBJ1-1; CDR3nt: TGCGCCAGCAGCTCACAGGGGGCGTGGACTGAAGCTTTCTTT; CDR3aa: CASSSQGAWTEAFF
abundance: .; d_gene: .; v_gene: TRBV29-1; j_gene: TRBJ1-6; CDR3nt: TGCAGCCCTCGTCGGATTCACGCCCTCCACTTT; CDR3aa: CSPRRIHALHF
abundance: .; d_gene: TRBD2; v_gene: TRBV12-3/TRBV12-4; j_gene: TRBJ2-1; CDR3nt: TGTGCCAGCAGTTATAGCGGGGCTCGACCAACCTCGGGGTACAATGAGCAGTTCTTC; CDR3aa: CASSYSGARPTSGYNEQFF
abundance: .; d_gene: .; v_gene: TRBV12-3/TRBV12-4; j_gene: TRBJ2-3; CDR3nt: TGTGCCAGCAGGATAGGCGGAGGGAGTACAGATACGCAGTATTTT; CDR3aa: CASRIGGGSTDTQYF
abundance: many; d_gene: .; v_gene: TRBV6-6; j_gene: TRBJ1-2; CDR3nt: TGTGCCAGCAGGGGAGGGGACCCTAGCCATGGCTACACCTTC; CDR3aa: CASRGGDPSHGYTF
abundance: .; d_gene: .; v_gene: TRBV20-1; j_gene: TRBJ1-2; CDR3nt: TGCAGTGCTCTAGGCAATGGCTACACCTTC; CDR3aa: CSALGNGYTF
abundance: .; d_gene: .; v_gene: TRBV7-3; j_gene: TRBJ1-6; CDR3nt: TGTGCCAGCAGTTTAAACCAGACCGGGGCCAATTCACCCCTCCACTTT; CDR3aa: CASSLNQTGANSPLHF
abundance: many; d_gene: .; v_gene: TRBV4-3; j_gene: TRBJ2-5; CDR3nt: TGCGCCAGCAGCCAGGGGCCACTAGCTCAAGAGACCCAGTACTTC; CDR3aa: CASSQGPLAQETQYF
abundance: many; d_gene: .; v_gene: TRBV20-1; j_gene: TRBJ2-1; CDR3nt: TGCAGTGGGGCATCAGACAATGAGCAGTTCTTC; CDR3aa: CSGASDNEQFF
abundance: many; d_gene: .; v_gene: TRBV7-2; j_gene: TRBJ2-5; CDR3nt: TGTGCCAGCAGCTTAGTCGGCGGAGCCCAAGAGACCCAGTACTTC; CDR3aa: CASSLVGGAQETQYF
abundance: .; d_gene: TRBD2; v_gene: TRBV7-9; j_gene: TRBJ2-1; CDR3nt: TGTGCCAGCAGCTCATTCAACGGACTAGTTCTAGGCCATGAGCAGTTCTTC; CDR3aa: CASSSFNGLVLGHEQFF
abundance: .; d_gene: .; v_gene: TRBV18; j_gene: TRBJ1-2; CDR3nt: TGTGCCAGCTCACCACCGGGGATCCTCTATGGCTACACCTTC; CDR3aa: CASSPPGILYGYTF
abundance: many; d_gene: .; v_gene: TRBV27; j_gene: TRBJ2-7; CDR3nt: TGTGCCAGCAGTTTGCGACAGGGACTTAGCTACGAGCAGTACTTC; CDR3aa: CASSLRQGLSYEQYF
abundance: .; d_gene: TRBD1; v_gene: TRBV20-1; j_gene: TRBJ1-2; CDR3nt: TGCAGTGCCCACAGGGGGCAAGGCGGAAGGGGCCTTAACTATGGCTACACCTTC; CDR3aa: CSAHRGQGGRGLNYGYTF
abundance: .; d_gene: .; v_gene: TRBV5-1; j_gene: TRBJ1-1; CDR3nt: TGCGCCAGCAGCGAGGCTGGAGGGATTAACACTGAAGCTTTCTTT; CDR3aa: CASSEAGGINTEAFF
abundance: .; d_gene: TRBD2; v_gene: TRBV3-1; j_gene: TRBJ2-1; CDR3nt: TGTGCCAGCAGCCAGGGGACTAGCGGCGATTCCTACAATGAGCAGTTCTTC; CDR3aa: CASSQGTSGDSYNEQFF
abundance: few; d_gene: .; v_gene: TRBV6-5; j_gene: TRBJ1-2; CDR3nt: TGTGCCAGCAGTTACGGTTCCAGGCACTATGGCTACACCTTC; CDR3aa: CASSYGSRHYGYTF
abundance: few; d_gene: .; v_gene: TRBV12-3/TRBV12-4; j_gene: TRBJ2-5; CDR3nt: TGTGCCAGCAGTCCAGTTATCGCGTGGACCCAGTACTTC; CDR3aa: CASSPVIAWTQYF
abundance: many; d_gene: .; v_gene: TRBV20-1; j_gene: TRBJ1-2; CDR3nt: TGCAGTGCTAGACCTAAAAGGAGGGGGACTAACTATGGCTACACCTTC; CDR3aa: CSARPKRRGTNYGYTF